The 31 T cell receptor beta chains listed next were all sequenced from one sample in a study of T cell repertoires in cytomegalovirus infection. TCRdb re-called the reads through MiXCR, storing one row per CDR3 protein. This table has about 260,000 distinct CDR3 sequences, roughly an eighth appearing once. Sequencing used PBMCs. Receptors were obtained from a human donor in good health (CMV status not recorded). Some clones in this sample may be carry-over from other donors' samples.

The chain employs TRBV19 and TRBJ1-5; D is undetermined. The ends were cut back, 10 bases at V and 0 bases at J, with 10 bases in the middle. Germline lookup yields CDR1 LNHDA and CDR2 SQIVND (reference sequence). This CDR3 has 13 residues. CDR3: CATRALSNQPQHF. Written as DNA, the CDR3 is TGTGCCACCCGGGCCCTTAGCAATCAGCCCCAGCATTTT.

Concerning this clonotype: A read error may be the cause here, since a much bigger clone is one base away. CDR3 DNA sequence: TGTGCCAGCAATTACGATGCAGGGATCTCCTCTGGGGCCAACGTCCTGACTTTC. It is translated as CASNYDAGISSGANVLTF. The genes are TRBV6-2 or TRBV6-3 and TRBJ2-6; perhaps TRBD1 as D (5 bases). This CDR3 has 18 amino acids. Germline CDR1 and CDR2: MNHEY and SVGEGT.

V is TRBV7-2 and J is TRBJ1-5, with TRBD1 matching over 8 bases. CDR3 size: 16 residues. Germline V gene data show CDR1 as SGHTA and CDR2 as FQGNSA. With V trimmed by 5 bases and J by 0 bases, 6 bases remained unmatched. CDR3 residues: CASSRTGIYSNQPQHF. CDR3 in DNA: TGTGCCAGCAGCCGGACAGGGATTTATAGCAATCAGCCCCAGCATTTT.

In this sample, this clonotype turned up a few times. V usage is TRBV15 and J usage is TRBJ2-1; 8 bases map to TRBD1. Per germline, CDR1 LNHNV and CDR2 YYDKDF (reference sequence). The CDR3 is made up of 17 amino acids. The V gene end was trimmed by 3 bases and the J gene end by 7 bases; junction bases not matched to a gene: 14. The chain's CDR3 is CATSRTGDPTVGNEQFF. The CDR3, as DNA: TGTGCCACCAGCAGGACAGGGGACCCTACCGTAGGTAATGAGCAGTTCTTC.

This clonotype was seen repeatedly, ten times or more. The CDR3 DNA reads TGTGCCAGCAGCTTTGAGGTCGTCCGGTCTCATACGCAGTATTTT. Residues: CASSFEVVRSHTQYF. The gene calls are TRBV7-2 and TRBJ2-3; D is unresolved. Germline CDR1 reads SGHTA; CDR2 reads FQGNSA. The CDR3 runs 15 residues. Trimming cost V 3 bases and J 7 bases, with 17 bases left between them.

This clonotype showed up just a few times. CDR3 amino acids: CASSVGTGINTGELFF. For the CDR3, the DNA is TGTGCCAGCAGCGTCGGGACAGGGATAAACACCGGGGAGCTGTTTTTT. The V gene is TRBV2, the J gene TRBJ2-2, with 9 bases that match TRBD1. Trimming took 6 bases from V and 2 from J; bases not matched to a gene: 7. The V gene's germline CDR1 is SNHLY and CDR2 FYNNEI. The CDR3 has 16 residues.

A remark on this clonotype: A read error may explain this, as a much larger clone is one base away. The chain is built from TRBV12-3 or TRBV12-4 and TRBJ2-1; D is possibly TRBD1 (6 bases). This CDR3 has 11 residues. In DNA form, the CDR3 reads TGTGCCAGCAATGGGGGCAATGAGCCGTTCTTC. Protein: CASNGGNEPFF.

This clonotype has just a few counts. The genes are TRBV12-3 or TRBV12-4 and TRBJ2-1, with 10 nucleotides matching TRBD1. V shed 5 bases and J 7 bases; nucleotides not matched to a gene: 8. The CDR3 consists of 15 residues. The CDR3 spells CASSEGQGKGNEQFF. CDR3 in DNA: TGTGCCAGCAGTGAGGGACAGGGGAAGGGGAATGAGCAGTTCTTC.

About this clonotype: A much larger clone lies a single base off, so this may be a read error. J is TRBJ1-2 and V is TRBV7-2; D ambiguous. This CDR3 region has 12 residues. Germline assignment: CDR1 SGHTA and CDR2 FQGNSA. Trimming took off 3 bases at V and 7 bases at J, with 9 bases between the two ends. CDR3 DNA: TGTGCCAGCAGCTTGTCAACCTGTGGCTACACCTTC. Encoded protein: CASSLSTCGYTF.

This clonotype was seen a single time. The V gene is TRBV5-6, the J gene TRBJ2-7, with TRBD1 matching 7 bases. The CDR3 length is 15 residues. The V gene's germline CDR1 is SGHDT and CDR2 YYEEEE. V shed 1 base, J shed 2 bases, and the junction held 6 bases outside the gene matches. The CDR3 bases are TGTGCCAGCAGCTTGATAGGGGGCCTCCCCTACGAGCAGTACTTC. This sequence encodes CASSLIGGLPYEQYF. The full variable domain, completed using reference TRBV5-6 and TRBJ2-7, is DAGVTQSPTHLIKTRGQQVTLRCSPKSGHDTVSWYQQALGQGPQFIFQYYEEEERQRGNFPDRFSGHQFPNYSSELNVNALLLGDSALYLCASSLIGGLPYEQYFGPGTRLTVT.

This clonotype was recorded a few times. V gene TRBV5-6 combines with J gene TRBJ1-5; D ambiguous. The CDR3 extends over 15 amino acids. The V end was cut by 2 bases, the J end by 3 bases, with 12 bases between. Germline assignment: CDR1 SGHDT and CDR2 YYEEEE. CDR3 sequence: CASSLNMRDNQPQHF. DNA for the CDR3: TGTGCCAGCAGCTTAAACATGCGAGACAATCAGCCCCAGCATTTT. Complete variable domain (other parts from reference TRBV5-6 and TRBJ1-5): DAGVTQSPTHLIKTRGQQVTLRCSPKSGHDTVSWYQQALGQGPQFIFQYYEEEERQRGNFPDRFSGHQFPNYSSELNVNALLLGDSALYLCASSLNMRDNQPQHFGDGTRLSIL.

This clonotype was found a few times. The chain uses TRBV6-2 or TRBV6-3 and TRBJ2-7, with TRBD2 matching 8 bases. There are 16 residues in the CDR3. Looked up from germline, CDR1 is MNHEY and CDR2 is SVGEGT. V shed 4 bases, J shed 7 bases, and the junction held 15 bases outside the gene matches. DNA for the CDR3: TGTGCCAGCAGTTCCTACCCCGGAGCGGGAGCTCGGGAGCAGTACTTC. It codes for CASSSYPGAGAREQYF.

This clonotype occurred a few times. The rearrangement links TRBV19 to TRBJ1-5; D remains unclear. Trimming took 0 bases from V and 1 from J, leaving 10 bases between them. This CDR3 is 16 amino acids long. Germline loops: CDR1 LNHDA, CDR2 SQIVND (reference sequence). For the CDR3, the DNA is TGTGCCAGTAGTATAGATCTGGCCGGCAGCAATCAGCCCCAGCATTTT. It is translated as CASSIDLAGSNQPQHF. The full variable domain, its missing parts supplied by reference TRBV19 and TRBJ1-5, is DGGITQSPKYLFRKEGQNVTLSCEQNLNHDAMYWYRQDPGQGLRLIYYSQIVNDFQKGDIAEGYSVSREKKESFPLTVTSAQKNPTAFYLCASSIDLAGSNQPQHFGDGTRLSIL.

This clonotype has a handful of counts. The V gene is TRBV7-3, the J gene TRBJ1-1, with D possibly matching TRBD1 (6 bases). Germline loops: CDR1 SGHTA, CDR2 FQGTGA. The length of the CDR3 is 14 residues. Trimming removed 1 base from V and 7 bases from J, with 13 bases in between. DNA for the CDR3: TGTGCCAGCAGCTTAAGGGGGGGCATGGGTGAAGCTTTCTTT. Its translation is CASSLRGGMGEAFF.

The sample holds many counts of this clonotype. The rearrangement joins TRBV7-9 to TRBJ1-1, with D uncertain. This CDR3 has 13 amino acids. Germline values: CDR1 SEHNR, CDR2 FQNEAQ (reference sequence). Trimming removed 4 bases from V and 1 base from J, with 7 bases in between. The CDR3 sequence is CASSSLSNTEAFF. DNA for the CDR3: TGTGCCAGCAGCTCGCTCTCGAACACTGAAGCTTTCTTT.

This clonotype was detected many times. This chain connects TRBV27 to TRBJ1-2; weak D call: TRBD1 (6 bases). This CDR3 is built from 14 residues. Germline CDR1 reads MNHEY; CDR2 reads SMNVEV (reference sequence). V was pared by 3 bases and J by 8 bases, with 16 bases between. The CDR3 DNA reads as TGTGCCAGCAGTTTGAGGGCAGGGGCGGACGGCTACACCTTC. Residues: CASSLRAGADGYTF.

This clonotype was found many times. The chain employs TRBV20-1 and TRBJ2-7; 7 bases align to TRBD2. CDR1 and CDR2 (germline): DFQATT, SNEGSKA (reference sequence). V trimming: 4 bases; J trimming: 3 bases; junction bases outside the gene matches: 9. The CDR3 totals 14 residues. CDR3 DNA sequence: TGCAGTGCTAAGTCGGAGGGAGGGTACTACGAGCAGTACTTC. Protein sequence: CSAKSEGGYYEQYF.

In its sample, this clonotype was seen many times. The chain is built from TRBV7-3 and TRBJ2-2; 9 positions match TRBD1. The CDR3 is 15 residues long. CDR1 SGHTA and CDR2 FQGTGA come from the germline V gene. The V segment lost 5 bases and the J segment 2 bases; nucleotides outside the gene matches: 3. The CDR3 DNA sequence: TGTGCCAGCAGCAGGACAGGGGCCAACACCGGGGAGCTGTTTTTT. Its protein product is CASSRTGANTGELFF.

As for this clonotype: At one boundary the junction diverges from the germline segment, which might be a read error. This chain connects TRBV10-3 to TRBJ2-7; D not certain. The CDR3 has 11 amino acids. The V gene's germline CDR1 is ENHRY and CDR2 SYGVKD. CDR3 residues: CAISESFEQYF. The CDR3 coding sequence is TGTGCCATCAGTGAGTCCTTCGAGCAGTACTTC.

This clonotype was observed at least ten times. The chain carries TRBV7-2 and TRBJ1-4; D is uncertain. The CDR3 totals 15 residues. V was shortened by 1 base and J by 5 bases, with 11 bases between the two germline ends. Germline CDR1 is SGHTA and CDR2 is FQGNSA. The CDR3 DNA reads TGTGCCAGCAGCTTAGAGGCTGCGATAAATGAAAAACTGTTTTTT. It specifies CASSLEAAINEKLFF.

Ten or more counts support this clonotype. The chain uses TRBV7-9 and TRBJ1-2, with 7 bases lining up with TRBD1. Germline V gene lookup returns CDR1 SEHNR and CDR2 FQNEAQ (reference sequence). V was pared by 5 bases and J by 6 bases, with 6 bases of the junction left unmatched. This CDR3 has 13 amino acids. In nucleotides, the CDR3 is TGTGCCAGCAGCAGAGACAGGGCACATGGCTACACCTTC. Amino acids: CASSRDRAHGYTF.

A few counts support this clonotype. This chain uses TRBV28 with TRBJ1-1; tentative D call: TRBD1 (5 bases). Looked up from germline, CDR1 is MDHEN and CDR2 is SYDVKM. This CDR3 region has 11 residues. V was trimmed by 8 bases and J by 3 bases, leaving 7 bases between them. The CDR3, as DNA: TGTGCCAGCGGGGCAGACACTGAAGCTTTCTTT. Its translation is CASGADTEAFF. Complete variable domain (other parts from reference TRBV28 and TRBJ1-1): DVKVTQSSRYLVKRTGEKVFLECVQDMDHENMFWYRQDPGLGLRLIYFSYDVKMKEKGDIPEGYSVSREKKERFSLILESASTNQTSMYLCASGADTEAFFGQGTRLTVV.

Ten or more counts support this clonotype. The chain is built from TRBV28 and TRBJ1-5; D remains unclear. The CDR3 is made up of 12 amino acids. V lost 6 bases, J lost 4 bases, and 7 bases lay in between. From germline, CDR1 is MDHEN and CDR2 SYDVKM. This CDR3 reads CASSLINQPQHF. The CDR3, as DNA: TGTGCCAGCAGCTTGATTAATCAGCCCCAGCATTTT.

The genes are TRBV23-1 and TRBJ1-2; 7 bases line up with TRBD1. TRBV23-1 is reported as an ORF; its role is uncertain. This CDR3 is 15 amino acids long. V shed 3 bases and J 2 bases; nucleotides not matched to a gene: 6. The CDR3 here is CASSHSEGQNYGYTF. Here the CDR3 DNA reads TGCGCCAGCAGTCACAGCGAGGGACAGAACTATGGCTACACCTTC.

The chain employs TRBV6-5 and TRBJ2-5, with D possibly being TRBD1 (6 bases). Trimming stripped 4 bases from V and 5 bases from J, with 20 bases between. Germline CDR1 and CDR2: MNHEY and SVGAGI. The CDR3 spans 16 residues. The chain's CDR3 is CASSSAGQGLRETQYF. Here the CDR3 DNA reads TGTGCCAGCAGTTCCGCAGGGCAGGGGTTGAGGGAGACCCAGTACTTC.

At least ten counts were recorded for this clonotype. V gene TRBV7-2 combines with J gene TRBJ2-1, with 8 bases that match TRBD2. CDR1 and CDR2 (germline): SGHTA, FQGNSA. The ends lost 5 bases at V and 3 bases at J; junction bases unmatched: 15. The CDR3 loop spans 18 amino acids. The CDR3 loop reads CASSPGALLAERYNEQFF. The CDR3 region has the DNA TGTGCCAGCAGCCCCGGGGCCCTACTAGCGGAGCGCTACAATGAGCAGTTCTTC.

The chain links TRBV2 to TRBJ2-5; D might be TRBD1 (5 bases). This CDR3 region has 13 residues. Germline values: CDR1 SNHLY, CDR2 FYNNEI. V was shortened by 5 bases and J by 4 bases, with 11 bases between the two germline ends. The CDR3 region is CASSWVRGETQYF. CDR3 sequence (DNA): TGTGCCAGCAGTTGGGTTAGGGGAGAGACCCAGTACTTC.

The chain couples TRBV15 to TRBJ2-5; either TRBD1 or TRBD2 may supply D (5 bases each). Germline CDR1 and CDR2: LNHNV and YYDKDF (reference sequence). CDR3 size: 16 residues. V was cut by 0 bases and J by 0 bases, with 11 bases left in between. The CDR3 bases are TGTGCCACCAGCAGAGAAGGAATGGGACACCAAGAGACCCAGTACTTC. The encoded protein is CATSREGMGHQETQYF.

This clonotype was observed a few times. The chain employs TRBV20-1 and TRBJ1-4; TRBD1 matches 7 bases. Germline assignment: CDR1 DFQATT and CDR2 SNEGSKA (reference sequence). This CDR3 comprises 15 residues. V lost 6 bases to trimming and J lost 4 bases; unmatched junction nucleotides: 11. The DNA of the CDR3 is TGCAGTGCCCTCAGAGTGACAGGGTTTAATGAAAAACTGTTTTTT. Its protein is CSALRVTGFNEKLFF.

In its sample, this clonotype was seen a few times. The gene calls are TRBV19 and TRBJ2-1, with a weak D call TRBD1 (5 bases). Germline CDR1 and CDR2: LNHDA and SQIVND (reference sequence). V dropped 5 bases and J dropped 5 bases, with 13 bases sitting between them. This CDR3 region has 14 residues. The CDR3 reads CASSERQYHNEQFF. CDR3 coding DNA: TGTGCCAGTAGTGAACGACAGTACCACAATGAGCAGTTCTTC.

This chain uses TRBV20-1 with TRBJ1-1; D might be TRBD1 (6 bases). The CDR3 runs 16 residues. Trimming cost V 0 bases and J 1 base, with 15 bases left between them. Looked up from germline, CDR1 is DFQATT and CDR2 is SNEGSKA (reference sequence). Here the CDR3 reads CSARDRGARWNTEAFF. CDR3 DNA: TGCAGTGCTAGAGATCGGGGGGCGCGGTGGAACACTGAAGCTTTCTTT.